This TCR beta chain was documented in a study of blood T cell repertoires in COVID-19. About the study: Material from acute and convalescent COVID-19 was sourced from the United States, Italy and Spain. Sources were T cells, B-cell-depleted T cells, or PBMCs; the material itself was cDNA or gDNA.

This clone was recorded once. How the authors handled the data: Reference gene primers were amplified, and this amplification served to estimate nucleated cell counts. TCRdb's copy holds only in-frame clones and misses some; the assay was immunoSEQ multiplex PCR. V and J calls plus clone size are reproduced from that table; the DNA served to infer D and trimming. Among 150,000 to 200,000 clones listed, almost 80% were seen once. In germline, CDR1 is SGHRS, CDR2 YFSETQ. The CDR3 covers 13 residues. J was trimmed by 8 bases and V by 3 bases; bases with no gene match: 5. The chain carries TRBV5-1 and TRBJ1-2, with 9 bases aligning to TRBD1. The material sequenced was peripheral blood. The clonotype was recovered from a man in his sixties with active or convalescent COVID-19. The CDR3 DNA follows: TGCGCCAGCAGCTCGGGACAGGGAGAGGGCTACACCTTC. Encoded protein: CASSSGQGEGYTF.